A selection of T cell receptor beta chains follows, all from one sample in a study of Ad26.COV2.S vaccination and SARS-CoV-2 variants. Data came from immunoSEQ multiplex PCR; TCRdb stores just in-frame clones and leaves some out. The sample records roughly 300,000 clones, about 88% being singletons. Sequencing used peripheral blood, obtained in a trial of Ad26.COV2.S vaccine versus placebo. The receptors were gathered from a person between 18 and 59 years old who received the Ad26.COV2.S COVID-19 vaccine or a placebo. Each CDR3 is given without its conserved first and last residue. Expanded clones get a size class; other rows say once, few or many, or leave the size out.

clone_size: NA
v_call: TRBV7-3
j_call: TRBJ2-1
cdr3_aa: ASSLDSRGTEQF

clone_size: NA
v_call: TRBV10-2
j_call: TRBJ1-1
cdr3_aa: ASGRQNTEAF

clone_size: NA
v_call: TRBV19
j_call: TRBJ2-1
cdr3_aa: ASSIRTGSMGEQF

clone_size: NA
v_call: TRBV19
j_call: TRBJ2-6
cdr3_aa: ASTQVGVLT

clone_size: NA
v_call: TRBV2
j_call: TRBJ2-1
cdr3_aa: ASSVTSGRAGEQF

clone_size: NA
v_call: TRBV4-3
j_call: TRBJ2-7
cdr3_aa: ASSPSPSLLYEQY

clone_size: NA
v_call: TRBV25-1
j_call: TRBJ1-4
cdr3_aa: ASSEIGPTNEKLF

clone_size: NA
v_call: TRBV28
j_call: TRBJ2-7
cdr3_aa: ASIPSGRNEQY

clone_size: NA
v_call: TRBV30
j_call: TRBJ1-5
cdr3_aa: ACTDRGNQPQH

clone_size: NA
v_call: TRBV30
j_call: TRBJ2-2
cdr3_aa: ASNSAGGTGELF

clone_size: NA
v_call: TRBV11-3
j_call: TRBJ1-1
cdr3_aa: ASSLVRDTEAF

clone_size: NA
v_call: TRBV11-3
j_call: TRBJ2-7
cdr3_aa: ASSLQGSYEQY

clone_size: once
v_call: TRBV29-1
j_call: TRBJ1-4
cdr3_aa: SVLKGGFREKLF

clone_size: NA
v_call: TRBV7-8
j_call: TRBJ2-7
cdr3_aa: ASSSQGYEQY

clone_size: NA
v_call: TRBV6-5
j_call: TRBJ2-5
cdr3_aa: ASNREGTQY

clone_size: NA
v_call: TRBV4-1
j_call: TRBJ1-5
cdr3_aa: ASSQVRGSGNQPQH

clone_size: NA
v_call: TRBV5-1
j_call: TRBJ2-5
cdr3_aa: ASSLLPRGARGETQY

clone_size: once
v_call: TRBV4-2
j_call: TRBJ2-2
cdr3_aa: ASSQETSGGWELF

clone_size: NA
v_call: TRBV18
j_call: TRBJ1-5
cdr3_aa: ASSPPDRSWAQH

clone_size: NA
v_call: TRBV6-2/TRBV6-3
j_call: TRBJ1-2
cdr3_aa: ASSYGQRYGYT

clone_size: NA
v_call: TRBV9
j_call: TRBJ2-1
cdr3_aa: ASSVGDFGSYNEQF

clone_size: once
v_call: TRBV5-6
j_call: TRBJ1-5
cdr3_aa: ASSPGAGDQPQH

clone_size: NA
v_call: TRBV7-9
j_call: TRBJ2-5
cdr3_aa: ASRSTGYPRETQY

clone_size: NA
v_call: TRBV11-3
j_call: TRBJ1-1
cdr3_aa: ASKDRASTEAF